Below are 20 T cell receptor beta chains sequenced from a single sample in a study of beta chain features in type 1 diabetes. The sequenced template was cDNA made from the entire isolated RNA. Sequenced by immunoSEQ multiplex PCR; TCRdb stores in-frame clones only, minus some. The profile shows 850,000 to 900,000 clones, roughly 15% of them singletons. Sequenced material: naive CD4+ T cells from blood. Receptors were obtained from a woman between 18 and 30 years old in good health.

This clone occurred a few times. The rearrangement links TRBV7-2 to TRBJ2-7, with 13 bases fitting TRBD2. CDR3 size: 17 residues. With 4 bases clipped from V and 0 bases from J, the junction kept 6 bases outside the gene matches. The germline gives CDR1 SGHTA, CDR2 FQGNSA. The CDR3 coding sequence is TGTGCCAGCAGCTCTCGGACTAGCGGGAGCTACTCCTACGAGCAGTACTTC. It yields the protein CASSSRTSGSYSYEQYF.

This clone was detected only a few times. This chain connects TRBV29-1 to TRBJ2-7; 11 bases fit TRBD2. The germline V gene encodes CDR1 SQVTM and CDR2 ANQGSEA. This CDR3 has 13 amino acids. Unmatched junction bases numbered 5, after V lost 6 bases and J lost 4 bases. CDR3 DNA: TGCAGCGTGCCCGGGACTAGCGGTTACGAGCAGTACTTC. It translates to CSVPGTSGYEQYF.

There are a few counts of this clone. The genes are TRBV7-2 and TRBJ2-1; D remains ambiguous. V was cut by 1 base and J by 6 bases, with 10 bases left in between. Germline V gene lookup returns CDR1 SGHTA and CDR2 FQGNSA. The CDR3 loop spans 14 amino acids. This chain's CDR3 is CASSLVGRINEQFF. The DNA of the CDR3 is TGTGCCAGCAGCTTAGTGGGCAGAATCAATGAGCAGTTCTTC.

This clone was seen a few times. V gene TRBV10-3 combines with J gene TRBJ2-3; maybe TRBD1 (5 bases). V lost 6 bases and J 2 bases, leaving 12 bases between the germline ends. Germline loops: CDR1 ENHRY, CDR2 SYGVKD. This CDR3 region has 14 residues. The chain's CDR3 is CAIRGQGHTDTQYF. The CDR3 DNA is TGTGCCATCAGGGGCCAGGGCCACACAGATACGCAGTATTTT.

This clone was detected a few times. The gene calls are TRBV10-3 and TRBJ2-1, with D uncertain. CDR1 is ENHRY and CDR2 is SYGVKD in the germline V gene. This CDR3 comprises 15 residues. Trimming removed 2 bases at V and 2 bases at J, with 10 bases between. CDR3 region: CAISEQAEPYNEQFF. The CDR3 region has the DNA TGTGCCATCAGTGAGCAGGCGGAACCCTACAATGAGCAGTTCTTC.

The V gene is TRBV28, the J gene TRBJ2-7; 11 positions agree with TRBD1. The junction had 4 bases not matched to a gene; V was cut back by 6 bases and J by 0 bases. The CDR3 length is 15 residues. Germline assignment: CDR1 MDHEN and CDR2 SYDVKM. DNA of the CDR3: TGTGCCAGCAGCAAGGGACAGGGGGGCTCCTACGAGCAGTACTTC. Amino acids: CASSKGQGGSYEQYF.

The sample holds a few counts of this clone. The chain couples TRBV5-6 to TRBJ2-3, with 7 nucleotides matching TRBD2. Looked up from germline, CDR1 is SGHDT and CDR2 is YYEEEE. The CDR3 loop spans 14 amino acids. Losses at the gene ends were 4 bases for V and 2 bases for J; bases not matched to a gene: 4. CDR3 DNA: TGTGCCAGCAGCCAAGCGGGAAACACAGATACGCAGTATTTT. Translated, it gives CASSQAGNTDTQYF.

The genes are TRBV15 and TRBJ2-5, with 16 bases that match TRBD2. The V and J ends lost 3 bases and 4 bases, in that order; junction bases with no gene match: 8. CDR1 is LNHNV, CDR2 YYDKDF, per germline (reference sequence). This CDR3 is built from 18 residues. Written as DNA, the CDR3 is TGTGCCACCAGCAGTCACGGGACTAGCGGGAGGGCCGGAGAGACCCAGTACTTC. Its translation is CATSSHGTSGRAGETQYF.

This chain links TRBV21-1 with TRBJ2-4; no DNA check was done on the table's D call, TRBD2. TRBV21-1 is a pseudogene segment. The CDR3 loop spans 15 amino acids. CDR3 in amino acids: CASSLICRERDIQYF. The CDR3 bases are TGTGCCAGCAGCCTTATTTGTCGGGAGCGCGACATTCAGTACTTC.

A few counts support this clone. The chain employs TRBV7-2 and TRBJ2-4; the D gene is possibly TRBD2 (6 bases). Germline CDR1 and CDR2: SGHTA and FQGNSA. The CDR3 covers 15 residues. V was pared by 1 base and J by 9 bases, with 16 bases between. CDR3 protein: CASSLGGRSGGIQYF. In DNA form, the CDR3 reads TGTGCCAGCAGCTTAGGGGGACGGTCCGGGGGCATTCAGTACTTC. Supplemented by reference TRBV7-2 and TRBJ2-4, the full variable domain reads GAGVSQSPSNKVTEKGKDVELRCDPISGHTALYWYRQSLGQGLEFLIYFQGNSAPDKSGLPSDRFSAERTGGSVSTLTIQRTQQEDSAVYLCASSLGGRSGGIQYFGAGTRLSVL.

CDR3 nucleotide sequence: TGCAGTGCTTCCTGGGGGACCCAGTACTTC. Translated, it gives CSASWGTQYF. The chain links TRBV20-1 to TRBJ2-5; D is uncertain. CDR1 and CDR2 (germline): DFQATT, SNEGSKA (reference sequence). The V end was cut by 5 bases, the J end by 7 bases, with 8 bases between. The CDR3 is 10 amino acids.

This chain links TRBV7-8 with TRBJ2-2; possible D gene TRBD2, 5 bases. This CDR3 contains 12 residues. Per the germline V gene, CDR1 is SGHVS and CDR2 is FQNEAQ. Between the trimmed V and J ends, which lost 0 bases and 15 bases, there was a span of 11 bases. The CDR3 is CASSLARVNVFF. CDR3 DNA sequence: TGTGCCAGCAGCTTAGCGAGGGTTAATGTGTTTTTT.

This chain uses TRBV28 with TRBJ1-3; D is undetermined. Trimming took off 3 bases at V and 6 bases at J, with 15 bases between the two ends. The CDR3 is made up of 15 amino acids. Germline CDR1 MDHEN, CDR2 SYDVKM. CDR3 protein: CASSLYGNQPNTIYF. The CDR3 nucleotides are TGTGCCAGCAGTTTGTATGGAAACCAGCCAAACACCATATATTTT.

Remarks on this clone: The same CDR3 also results from other DNA sequences found in this sample. V usage is TRBV15 and J usage is TRBJ1-5, with D unresolved. The germline V gene encodes CDR1 LNHNV and CDR2 YYDKDF (reference sequence). V lost 0 bases, J lost 7 bases, and 4 bases lay in between. This CDR3 is 12 amino acids long. The chain's CDR3 is CATSRDLQPQHF. In nucleotides, the CDR3 is TGTGCCACCAGCAGAGATTTACAGCCCCAGCATTTT. Looking up the rest from reference TRBV15 and TRBJ1-5 gives the full variable domain: DAMVIQNPRYQVTQFGKPVTLSCSQTLNHNVMYWYQQKSSQAPKLLFHYYDKDFNNEADTPDNFQSRRPNTSFCFLDIRSPGLGDTAMYLCATSRDLQPQHFGDGTRLSIL.

The chain links TRBV18 to TRBJ1-2; no reliable D call. Trimming cost V 4 bases and J 2 bases, with 8 bases left between them. Germline V gene data show CDR1 as KGHSH and CDR2 as LQKENI. This CDR3 region has 13 residues. CDR3 loop: CASSQSTNYGYTF. CDR3 DNA: TGTGCCAGCTCACAGTCTACGAACTATGGCTACACCTTC.

This sequence joins TRBV18 and TRBJ2-2; 7 bases match TRBD2. From germline, CDR1 is KGHSH and CDR2 LQKENI. This CDR3 has 16 amino acids. V lost 6 bases to trimming and J lost 1 base; unmatched junction nucleotides: 8. For the CDR3, the DNA is TGTGCCAGCTCCGCGGTGAGCGGGAAGAACACCGGGGAGCTGTTTTTT. Residues: CASSAVSGKNTGELFF. Full variable domain (outside the CDR3, taken from reference TRBV18 and TRBJ2-2): NAGVMQNPRHLVRRRGQEARLRCSPMKGHSHVYWYRQLPEEGLKFMVYLQKENIIDESGMPKERFSAEFPKEGPSILRIQQVVRGDSAAYFCASSAVSGKNTGELFFGEGSRLTVL.

The chain joins TRBV20-1 to TRBJ2-2, with D uncertain. Germline values: CDR1 DFQATT, CDR2 SNEGSKA (reference sequence). V was pared by 5 bases and J by 8 bases, with 9 bases between. The CDR3 loop spans 11 amino acids. The DNA of the CDR3 is TGCAGTGCTCTCAGACGGGGGGAGCTGTTTTTT. Translating gives CSALRRGELFF.

This clone was found a few times. The rearrangement joins TRBV6-5 to TRBJ2-7, with D possibly being TRBD1 or TRBD2 (5 bases each). Germline values: CDR1 MNHEY, CDR2 SVGAGI. V was clipped by 4 bases and J by 2 bases, with 12 bases between them. The CDR3 loop spans 14 amino acids. CDR3 protein: CASSSTGRTYEQYF. The CDR3 nucleotides read TGTGCCAGCAGTTCTACGGGACGTACCTACGAGCAGTACTTC.

This clone was counted a few times. The chain combines TRBV19 with TRBJ2-3; 9 bases are a match to TRBD2. Unmatched junction bases numbered 9, after V lost 3 bases and J lost 5 bases. This CDR3 contains 16 residues. Per germline, CDR1 LNHDA and CDR2 SQIVND (reference sequence). This chain's CDR3 is CASSIDLAGTGDTQYF. The CDR3 region has the DNA TGTGCCAGTAGTATCGACCTAGCGGGGACCGGAGATACGCAGTATTTT.

This clone was seen only a few times. The identical CDR3 is also encoded by other nucleotide sequences in the sample. This chain links TRBV19 with TRBJ1-1; no firm D call. V dropped 1 base and J dropped 1 base, with 7 bases sitting between them. CDR1 LNHDA and CDR2 SQIVND come from the germline V gene (reference sequence). The CDR3 covers 14 residues. CDR3 region: CASSIGPANTEAFF. CDR3 DNA: TGTGCCAGTAGTATAGGTCCGGCGAACACTGAAGCTTTCTTT.